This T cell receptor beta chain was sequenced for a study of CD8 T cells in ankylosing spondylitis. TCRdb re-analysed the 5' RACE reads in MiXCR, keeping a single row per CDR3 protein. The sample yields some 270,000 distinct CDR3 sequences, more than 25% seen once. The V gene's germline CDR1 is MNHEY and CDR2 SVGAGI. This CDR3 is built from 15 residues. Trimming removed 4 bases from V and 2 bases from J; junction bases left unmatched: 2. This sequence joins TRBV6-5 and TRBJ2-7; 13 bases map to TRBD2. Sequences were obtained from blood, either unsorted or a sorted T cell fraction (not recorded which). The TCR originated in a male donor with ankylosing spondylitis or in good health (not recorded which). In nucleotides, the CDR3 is TGTGCCAGCAGTTCTACTAGCGGGGGGGCCTACGAGCAGTACTTC. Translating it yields CASSSTSGGAYEQYF.